This TCR beta chain was captured in a study of cytomegalovirus exposure and HLA in healthy donors. Notes on the study in general: Follow-up analysis found HLA locus-dependent TCR association rates, highest for DRB1 and lowest for HLA-C. Most sequenced TCRs were rare (though some public TCRs occurred in many donors).

There are 15 residues in the CDR3. Trimming cost V 0 bases and J 1 base, with 10 bases left between them. Germline-derived CDR1 and CDR2 are LGHNA and YSLEER. The table lists this clone with a count of one. Its target is not known. This PCR relied on a set of 60 Vbeta primers and 13 Jbeta primers. TCRdb keeps only in-frame clones here, not all; method: immunoSEQ multiplex PCR. The table has 150,000 to 180,000 clones, under 80% seen once; the top ten hold about 2%. Those who donated were healthy bone marrow donors. J is TRBJ2-7 and V is TRBV4-3; a weak D match, TRBD1 (6 bases). Sequences were obtained from PBMCs. This receptor was obtained from a man aged 25-40 years in good health and CMV-seronegative. The CDR3 reads CASSQEGGSSYEQYF. DNA of the CDR3: TGCGCCAGCAGCCAAGAAGGGGGATCTTCCTACGAGCAGTACTTC.